The following is a T cell receptor (beta chain) sequence with its context. Living in 25 or so US areas, the participants were between about 18 and 100 years of age. This entry comes from a study of blood T cell repertoires in COVID-19. The repertoire was sequenced with immunoSEQ multiplex PCR; TCRdb's copy has only in-frame clones and lacks some. The sample has 210,000 or so clones, approximately 80% seen once. The CDR3 is made up of 13 amino acids. V dropped 7 bases and J dropped 5; count of bases not matched to a gene: 6. Germline assignment: CDR1 LNHDA and CDR2 SQIVND (reference sequence). V is TRBV19 and J is TRBJ2-7; 9 bases are shared with TRBD1. The sample was PBMCs or T cells enriched from blood (not recorded which). The TCR sequence derives from a woman aged 50 to 65 with acute COVID-19. CDR3 in amino acids: CASTRTGAHEQYF. CDR3 sequence (DNA): TGTGCCAGTACAAGGACAGGGGCCCACGAGCAGTACTTC.